This T cell receptor (beta chain) derives from a study of blood T cell repertoires in COVID-19. On the study more broadly: Samples taken during acute and convalescent COVID-19 were collected in the United States, Italy and Spain. PBMCs, B-cell-depleted T cells, or T cells provided the cDNA or gDNA that made up the material.

Authors' methods: For nucleated cells, counts were estimated from reference gene primer amplification. Profiled with immunoSEQ multiplex PCR; TCRdb holds only in-frame clones, not every one. From that table come the V and J calls and clone size; the DNA was used to work out D and trimming. The sample has roughly 130,000 clones, roughly 80% seen once. V dropped 6 bases and J dropped 6 bases, with 10 bases sitting between them. Per the germline V gene, CDR1 is DFQATT and CDR2 is SNEGSKA (reference sequence). The CDR3 spans 11 residues. Sequenced sample: peripheral blood. The chain combines TRBV20-1 with TRBJ2-3, with D perhaps matching TRBD2 (5 bases). This sequence originates from a woman aged 80 or over with acute or convalescent COVID-19. DNA for the CDR3: TGCAGTGCCGAAAGGGAGGATACGCAGTATTTT. Translation gives CSAEREDTQYF.